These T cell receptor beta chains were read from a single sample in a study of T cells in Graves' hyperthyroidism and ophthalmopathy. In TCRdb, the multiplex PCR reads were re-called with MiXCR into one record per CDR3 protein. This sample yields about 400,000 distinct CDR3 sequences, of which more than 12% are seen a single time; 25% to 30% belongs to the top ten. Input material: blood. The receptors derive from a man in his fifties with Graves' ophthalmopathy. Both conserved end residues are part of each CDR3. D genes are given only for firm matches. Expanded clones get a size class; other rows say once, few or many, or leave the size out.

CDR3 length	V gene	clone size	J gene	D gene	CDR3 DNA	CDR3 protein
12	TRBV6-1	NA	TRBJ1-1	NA	TGTGCCAGCGTGGGGGGGGGCACTGAAGCTTTCTTT	CASVGGGTEAFF
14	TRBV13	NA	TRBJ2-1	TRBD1	TGTGCCAGCAGCCTCCGGACAGGGGGAGCCGAGCAGTTCTTC	CASSLRTGGAEQFF
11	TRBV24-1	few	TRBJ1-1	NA	TGTGCCAACTACAGGGATACTGAAGCTTTCTTT	CANYRDTEAFF
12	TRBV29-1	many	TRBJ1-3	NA	TGCAGCGTTACTGACTCTGGAAACACCATATATTTT	CSVTDSGNTIYF
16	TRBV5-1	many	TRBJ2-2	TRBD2	TGCGCCAGCAGCTGGACTAGCGGGAGAAACACCGGGGAGCTGTTTTTT	CASSWTSGRNTGELFF
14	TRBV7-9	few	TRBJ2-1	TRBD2	TGTGCCAGCAGCCCCTCGACTAGCGGGAATGAGCAGTTCTTC	CASSPSTSGNEQFF
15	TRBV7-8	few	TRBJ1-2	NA	TGTGCCAGCAGCTTAGAAGAGGCTAGTAACTATGGCTACACCTTC	CASSLEEASNYGYTF
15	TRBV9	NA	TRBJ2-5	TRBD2	TGTGCCAGCAGCAAAGATAGCGGGAGTTACGAGACCCAGTACTTC	CASSKDSGSYETQYF
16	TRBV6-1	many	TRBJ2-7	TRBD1	TGTGCCAGCAGTGTGTTATCGGGACAGAGTGGGTACGAGCAGTACTTC	CASSVLSGQSGYEQYF
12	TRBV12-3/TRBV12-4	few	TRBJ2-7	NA	TGTGCCAGCAGTTTGAGGAGGGACGAGCAGTACTTC	CASSLRRDEQYF
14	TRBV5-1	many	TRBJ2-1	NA	TGCGCCAGCAGCTTGGCCAGCCTCTACAATGAGCAGTTCTTC	CASSLASLYNEQFF
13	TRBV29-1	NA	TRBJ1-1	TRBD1	TGCAGCGTTGGGCGCAGGGGGCTTACTGAAGCTTTCTTT	CSVGRRGLTEAFF
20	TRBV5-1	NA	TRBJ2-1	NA	TGCGCCAGCAGCTTGGACGGGCCGTATGGGCCCACCACTGGGAACAATGAGCAGTTCTTC	CASSLDGPYGPTTGNNEQFF
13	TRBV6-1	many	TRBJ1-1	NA	TGTGCCAGCAACGGTAAGATGAACACTGAAGCTTTCTTT	CASNGKMNTEAFF
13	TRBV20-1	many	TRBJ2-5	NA	TGCAGTGCACCGAGGACAAACCAAGAGACCCAGTACTTC	CSAPRTNQETQYF
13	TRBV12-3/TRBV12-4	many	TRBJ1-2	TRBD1	TGTGCCAGCAGGCCACAGGGGCCCTATGGCTACACCTTC	CASRPQGPYGYTF
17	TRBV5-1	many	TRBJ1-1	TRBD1	TGCGCCAGCAGTCAGCAAGCCAGAGGGACAGGGGGCACTGAAGCTTTCTTT	CASSQQARGTGGTEAFF
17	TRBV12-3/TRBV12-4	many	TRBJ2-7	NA	TGTGCCAGCAGCACCCGCCCAAGAGCTAGCACTACCTACGAGCAGTACTTC	CASSTRPRASTTYEQYF
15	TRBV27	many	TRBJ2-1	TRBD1	TGTGCCAGCAGATCAAACGTGGACAGGTCTTGGGAGCAGTTCTTC	CASRSNVDRSWEQFF
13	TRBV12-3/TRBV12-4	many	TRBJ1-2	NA	TGTGCCAGCGGTTCGCGGGGCCGCTATGGCTACACCTTC	CASGSRGRYGYTF
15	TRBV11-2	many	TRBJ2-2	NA	TGTGCCAGCAGCTTAGGCGCGGAGGGCACCGGGGAGCTGTTTTTT	CASSLGAEGTGELFF
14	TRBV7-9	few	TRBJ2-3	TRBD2	TGTGCCAGCAGCTTAACCCAGGGAGGGTCTACGCAGTATTTT	CASSLTQGGSTQYF
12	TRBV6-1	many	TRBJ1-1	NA	TGTGCCAGCAGTGAGATGAACACTGAAGCTTTCTTT	CASSEMNTEAFF
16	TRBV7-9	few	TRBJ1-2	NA	TGTGCCAGCAGCTTAGCGGCGGGAAGAGCTAACTATGGCTACACCTTC	CASSLAAGRANYGYTF
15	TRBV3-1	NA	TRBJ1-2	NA	TGTGCCAGCAGCCAAGATCTGAGGGGGTCGGGCGGCTACACCTTC	CASSQDLRGSGGYTF
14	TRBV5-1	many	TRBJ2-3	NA	TGCGCCAGCAGCTTCGAACAGGGCCTAGATACGCAGTATTTT	CASSFEQGLDTQYF
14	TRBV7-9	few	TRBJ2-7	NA	TGTGCCAGCAGCTTAGGACAGTTCCTAAACGAGCAGTACTTC	CASSLGQFLNEQYF
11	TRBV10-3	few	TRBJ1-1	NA	TGTGCCAGCCAGGAGAACACTGAAGCTTTCTTT	CASQENTEAFF
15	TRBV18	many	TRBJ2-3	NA	TGTGCCAGCTACAGCGACAGTTCTAGCACAGATACGCAGTATTTT	CASYSDSSSTDTQYF
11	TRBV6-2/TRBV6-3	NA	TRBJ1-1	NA	TGTGCCAGCACCTCAAACGCTGAAGCTTTCTTT	CASTSNAEAFF
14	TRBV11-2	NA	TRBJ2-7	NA	TGTGCCAGCAGCTTAGAGGGGGCTTCCCACGAGCAGTACTTC	CASSLEGASHEQYF
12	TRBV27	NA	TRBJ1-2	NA	TGTGCCAGCAGTTCCCGGAGGGGGGGCTACACCTTC	CASSSRRGGYTF
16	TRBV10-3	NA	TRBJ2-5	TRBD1	TGTGCCATCAGTGAACCGGGACAGGGCTCCCAAGAGACCCAGTACTTC	CAISEPGQGSQETQYF
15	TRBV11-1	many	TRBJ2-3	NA	TGTGCCAGCAGCCCTACAGGATTGAGCACAGATACGCAGTATTTT	CASSPTGLSTDTQYF
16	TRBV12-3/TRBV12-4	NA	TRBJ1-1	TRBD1	TGTGCCAGCAGTTTGGTCCGGTACAGGGGGAACACTGAAGCTTTCTTT	CASSLVRYRGNTEAFF
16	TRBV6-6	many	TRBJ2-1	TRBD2	TGTGCCAGCAGTTACGTCCCGGGACTAGCGTCGGGTGAGCAGTTCTTC	CASSYVPGLASGEQFF
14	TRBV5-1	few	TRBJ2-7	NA	TGCGCCAGCAGCTTTGATCTTGCCAGCTACGAGCAGTACTTC	CASSFDLASYEQYF
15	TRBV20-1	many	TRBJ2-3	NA	TGCAGTGCTAGAGTATCGACACGACGCACAGATACGCAGTATTTT	CSARVSTRRTDTQYF
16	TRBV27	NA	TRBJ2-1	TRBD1	TGTGCCAGCAGCCAGTACAGAGGGGGCGACTGGGGTGAGCAGTTCTTC	CASSQYRGGDWGEQFF
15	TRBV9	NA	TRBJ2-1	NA	TGTGCCAGCAGCCCCCGGGATTTCGGGTACAATGAGCAGTTCTTC	CASSPRDFGYNEQFF
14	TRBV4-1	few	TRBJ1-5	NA	TGCGCCAGCAGCCGTCCGGGTTCAAATCAGCCCCAGCATTTT	CASSRPGSNQPQHF
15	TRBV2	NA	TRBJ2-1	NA	TGTGCCAGCAGTGGGGGGAGAGGGAGGTGCAATGAGCAGTTCTTC	CASSGGRGRCNEQFF
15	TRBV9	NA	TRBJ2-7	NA	TGTGCCAGCAGCGTAGGTGTAGGGGTCTTCTACGAGCAGTACTTC	CASSVGVGVFYEQYF
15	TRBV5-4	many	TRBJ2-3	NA	TGTGCCAGCAGCTTGGTTGGGACTTTAAGAGATACGCAGTATTTT	CASSLVGTLRDTQYF
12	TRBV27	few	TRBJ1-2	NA	TGTGCCAGCAGTTTATCGGGGGCGAGCTACACCTTC	CASSLSGASYTF
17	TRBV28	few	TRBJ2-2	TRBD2	TGTGCCAGCAGCTACCCTTCTAGCGGGAGACGCACCGGGGAGCTGTTTTTT	CASSYPSSGRRTGELFF
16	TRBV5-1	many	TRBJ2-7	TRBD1	TGCGCCAGCAGCCCGGGACAGGGGATTTTGGGCTACGAGCAGTACTTC	CASSPGQGILGYEQYF
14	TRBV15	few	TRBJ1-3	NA	TGTGCCACCAGCACCGACAGGCCTGGAAACACCATATATTTT	CATSTDRPGNTIYF
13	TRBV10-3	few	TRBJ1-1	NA	TGTGCCATCACCGAAGGGGGGATTGGTCGAGCTTTCTTT	CAITEGGIGRAFF
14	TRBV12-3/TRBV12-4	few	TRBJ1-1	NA	TGTGCCAGCAGCCGAAAGGGGCGCTCCCCTGAAGCTTTCTTT	CASSRKGRSPEAFF
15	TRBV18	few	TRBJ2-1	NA	TGTGCCAGCTCACCACAAACAGTCTCGGGCAATGAGCAGTTCTTC	CASSPQTVSGNEQFF
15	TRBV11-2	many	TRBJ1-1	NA	TGTGCCAGCAGCCCTAATACCTGGGGGAGCACTGAAGCTTTCTTT	CASSPNTWGSTEAFF
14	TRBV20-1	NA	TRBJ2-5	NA	TGCAGTGCCAAAAACCCCCGAGGGTCTGAGACCCAGTACTTC	CSAKNPRGSETQYF